This T cell receptor (beta chain) was captured by sequencing in a study of cytomegalovirus exposure and HLA in healthy donors. For the study at large: There were 117 million unique TCR beta sequences, drawn from about 179 million T cells, in an earlier analysis.

Study-wide points: In a later analysis, a genetic analysis reported fewer productive-TCR N-insertions in an Asian-associated ancestry cluster than the cohort average. There were a few CMV-associated chains whose specificity for CMV antigens was confirmed in vitro.

In its sample, this clone was seen a few times. What it binds is not known. 60 Vbeta and 13 Jbeta primers were used in PCR. Sequenced by immunoSEQ multiplex PCR; TCRdb stores in-frame clones only, minus some. This repertoire shows around 130,000 clones, roughly 80% found once; its top ten account for more than 3%. Looked up from germline, CDR1 is KGHSH and CDR2 is LQKENI. With V trimmed by 5 bases and J by 2 bases, 10 bases remained unmatched. This CDR3 contains 16 residues. The TCR originated in a male donor in good health and CMV-seronegative. The source material was PBMCs. J is TRBJ2-3 and V is TRBV18, with 7 bases lining up with TRBD1. CDR3 DNA sequence: TGTGCCAGCTCATCAAGGAGAGGGACAGACACAGATACGCAGTATTTT. This sequence encodes CASSSRRGTDTDTQYF.